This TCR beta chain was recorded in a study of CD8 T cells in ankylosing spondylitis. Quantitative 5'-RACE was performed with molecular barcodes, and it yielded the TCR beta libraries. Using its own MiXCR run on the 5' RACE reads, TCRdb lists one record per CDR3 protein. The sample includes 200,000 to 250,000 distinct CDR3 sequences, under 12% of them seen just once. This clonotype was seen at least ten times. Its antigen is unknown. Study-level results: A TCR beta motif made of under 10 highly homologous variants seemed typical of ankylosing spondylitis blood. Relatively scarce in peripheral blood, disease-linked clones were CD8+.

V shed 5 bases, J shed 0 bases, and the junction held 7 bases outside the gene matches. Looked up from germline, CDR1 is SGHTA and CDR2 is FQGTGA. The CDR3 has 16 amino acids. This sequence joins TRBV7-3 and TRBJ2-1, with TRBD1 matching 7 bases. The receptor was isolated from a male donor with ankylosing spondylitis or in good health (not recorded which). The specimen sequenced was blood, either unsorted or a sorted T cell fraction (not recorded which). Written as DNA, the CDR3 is TGTGCCAGCAGCCAGATCCGGGACAGCTCCTACAATGAGCAGTTCTTC. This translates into CASSQIRDSSYNEQFF.